This entry concerns a single T cell receptor beta chain. CDR3 size: 18 residues. The V gene's germline CDR1 is LNHDA and CDR2 SQIVND (reference sequence). J was trimmed by 2 bases and V by 3 bases; bases with no gene match: 9. In the original workflow: Estimated nucleated cell counts came from reference gene primer amplification. Some clones are missing from TCRdb's copy, which holds only in-frame ones; the method was immunoSEQ multiplex PCR. The V and J calls and clone size are taken from that table; D and trimming were inferred from the DNA. The table lists some 150,000 clones, 88% of them singletons, with about 2.4% in the top ten. The sample comes from a study of blood T cell repertoires in COVID-19. Study summary: The analysed material was cDNA or gDNA that came from T cells, B-cell-depleted T cells, or PBMCs.

Material for sequencing was peripheral blood. This clonotype originated in a woman between 65 and 79 years old with acute or convalescent COVID-19. The V call is TRBV19, the J call TRBJ1-5; 11 nucleotides line up with TRBD1. The CDR3 DNA follows: TGTGCCAGTAGTATCGAACATCGGACAGGGGGCGGCAATCAGCCCCAGCATTTT. Translation gives CASSIEHRTGGGNQPQHF.